The 18 T cell receptor beta chains listed next were all sequenced from one sample in a study of shared clonotypes between healthy human individuals. Assay: immunoSEQ multiplex PCR; the TCRdb copy retains only in-frame clones and omits some. Here the sample spans about 92,000 clones, almost 70% being singletons. Source material: memory CD8+ T cells sorted from blood. Subset noted: CD45RO+ cells pooled with CCR7-negative TemRA cells. The receptor set was obtained from a young man in good health.

The V gene is TRBV28, the J gene TRBJ1-3, with D unclear. Trimming took off 1 base at V and 0 bases at J, with 10 bases between the two ends. Germline V gene sequence: CDR1 MDHEN, CDR2 SYDVKM. This CDR3 is 16 amino acids long. The CDR3 coding sequence is TGTGCCAGCAGTTTATATGGGGATTCCTCTGGAAACACCATATATTTT. It encodes CASSLYGDSSGNTIYF. Drawing the rest from reference TRBV28 and TRBJ1-3, the complete variable domain is DVKVTQSSRYLVKRTGEKVFLECVQDMDHENMFWYRQDPGLGLRLIYFSYDVKMKEKGDIPEGYSVSREKKERFSLILESASTNQTSMYLCASSLYGDSSGNTIYFGEGSWLTVV.

The table lists this clone with a few counts. This chain connects TRBV27 to TRBJ2-5; TRBD1 agrees at 9 bases. CDR3 length: 13 residues. The germline V gene has CDR1 MNHEY and CDR2 SMNVEV (reference sequence). Trimming took 9 bases from V and 4 from J; bases not matched to a gene: 6. The CDR3 region has the DNA TGTGCCAGTCACAGGGGGCGCGGAGAGACCCAGTACTTC. Translation: CASHRGRGETQYF.

The chain employs TRBV25-1 and TRBJ1-3; perhaps TRBD1 as D (6 bases). CDR1 is MGHDK, CDR2 SYGVNS, per germline. Trimming cost V 4 bases and J 1 base, with 14 bases left between them. The CDR3 extends over 16 amino acids. The CDR3 protein is CASSGATGASGNTIYF. The CDR3 DNA reads as TGTGCCAGCAGTGGAGCCACGGGGGCATCTGGAAACACCATATATTTT.

The J gene is TRBJ2-1, the V gene TRBV11-3; D remains unclear. V dropped 4 bases and J dropped 3 bases, with 10 bases sitting between them. Germline V gene data show CDR1 as SGHNT and CDR2 as YENEEA. The CDR3 length is 14 residues. CDR3 nucleotides: TGTGCCAGCAGCTCTGATTCAAACTACAATGAGCAGTTCTTC. Translating gives CASSSDSNYNEQFF.

The gene calls are TRBV21-1 and TRBJ2-1; TRBD2, the D gene given by the table, was not confirmed from the DNA. TRBV21-1 constitutes a pseudogene. This CDR3 is 19 amino acids long. CDR3 DNA sequence: TGTGCCAGCAGCAAATTGGCGTGCGGGAGGGCCCCGTCCTACAATGAGCAGTTCTTC. Amino acids: CASSKLACGRAPSYNEQFF.

This clone has just a few counts. The genes are TRBV6-6 and TRBJ2-1; the match to TRBD2 covers 8 bases. The V segment lost 0 bases and the J segment 0 bases; nucleotides outside the gene matches: 1. The CDR3 has 16 residues. Germline CDR1 is MNHNY and CDR2 is SVGAGI (reference sequence). The CDR3 DNA is TGTGCCAGCAGTTACTCCCGGGAGGGCTCCTACAATGAGCAGTTCTTC. Its translation: CASSYSREGSYNEQFF.

The chain combines TRBV30 with TRBJ1-1, with D unresolved. This CDR3 spans 12 amino acids. V lost 4 bases to trimming and J lost 4 bases, with 10 bases between them. Per germline, CDR1 GTSNPN and CDR2 SVGIG (reference sequence). The CDR3 loop is CAWMEGRTEAFF. The CDR3 DNA is TGTGCCTGGATGGAGGGTCGCACTGAAGCTTTCTTT.

This clone was detected a few times. The chain couples TRBV2 to TRBJ1-1, with 8 bases lining up with TRBD1. This CDR3 is built from 16 residues. V lost 2 bases to trimming and J lost 0 bases; unmatched junction nucleotides: 5. Germline-derived CDR1 and CDR2 are SNHLY and FYNNEI. The CDR3 DNA sequence: TGTGCCAGCAGTGAACAGGGGGCTTGGATGAACACTGAAGCTTTCTTT. Its protein is CASSEQGAWMNTEAFF. Based on the CDR3 plus reference TRBV2 and TRBJ1-1, the full variable domain is EPEVTQTPSHQVTQMGQEVILRCVPISNHLYFYWYRQILGQKVEFLVSFYNNEISEKSEIFDDQFSVERPDGSNFTLKIRSTKLEDSAMYFCASSEQGAWMNTEAFFGQGTRLTVV.

The gene calls are TRBV7-2 and TRBJ2-1; 7 bases map to TRBD1. Germline CDR1 and CDR2: SGHTA and FQGNSA. This CDR3 is built from 14 residues. J lost 9 bases, V lost 3 bases, and 8 bases had no gene match. The CDR3 DNA is TGTGCCAGCAGCTTTCTGAGAGGGGGCGGTGAGCAGTTCTTC. Encoded protein: CASSFLRGGGEQFF.

As for this clone: One end of the junction fails to match germline, which may point to a read error. The chain is built from TRBV7-6 and TRBJ2-5; maybe TRBD2 (5 bases). Germline-derived CDR1 and CDR2 are SGHVS and FNYEAQ. The CDR3 extends over 11 amino acids. The CDR3 spells CASSLGESQYF. The CDR3 nucleotides are TGTGCCAGCAGCTTAGGGGAGAGCCAGTACTTC.

This clone turned up a few times. This chain links TRBV6-5 with TRBJ2-7; TRBD2 matches 10 bases. This CDR3 contains 15 residues. Germline V gives CDR1 MNHEY, CDR2 SVGAGI. V was clipped by 6 bases and J by 4 bases; unmatched bases: 9. The CDR3, as DNA: TGTGCCAGCAGCGGCGACTCTAGCGGGAGTTACGAGCAGTACTTC. It codes for CASSGDSSGSYEQYF.

The chain links TRBV7-8 to TRBJ2-5; TRBD1 agrees at 9 bases. V dropped 4 bases and J dropped 5; count of bases not matched to a gene: 8. The germline CDR1 and CDR2 sequences are SGHVS and FQNEAQ. CDR3 length: 15 residues. The CDR3, as DNA: TGTGCCAGCAGCTCAACCGGGACAGGGAGGGAGACCCAGTACTTC. Its translation is CASSSTGTGRETQYF.

The V and J genes are TRBV11-2 and TRBJ2-1, with unresolved D. The CDR3 is 12 residues long. Germline V gene lookup returns CDR1 SGHAT and CDR2 FQNNGV. The V gene lost 0 bases and the J gene lost 6 bases, with 3 bases spanning the gap. CDR3 in DNA: TGTGCCAGCAGCTTAGATTTCAATGAGCAGTTCTTC. Amino acids: CASSLDFNEQFF.

This clone was picked up many times. The V call is TRBV9, the J call TRBJ2-1; 7 bases are a match to TRBD1. The junction had 6 bases not matched to a gene; V was cut back by 4 bases and J by 5 bases. The CDR3 contains 14 residues. Germline loops: CDR1 SGDLS, CDR2 YYNGEE. In DNA, the CDR3 is TGTGCCAGCAGCCCAGAGGGACAGAACAATGAGCAGTTCTTC. Protein product: CASSPEGQNNEQFF.

The V and J genes are TRBV30 and TRBJ1-5; no clear D gene. Germline lookup yields CDR1 GTSNPN and CDR2 SVGIG (reference sequence). V was cut by 0 bases and J by 0 bases, with 18 bases left in between. The CDR3 spans 18 residues. CDR3 in amino acids: CAWSVGVGQALSNQPQHF. As DNA, the CDR3 is TGTGCCTGGAGTGTAGGCGTCGGTCAGGCACTTAGCAATCAGCCCCAGCATTTT.

CDR3 protein: CASSGLGQGISGANVLTF. CDR3 bases: TGTGCCAGCAGCGGACTCGGACAGGGTATCTCTGGGGCCAACGTCCTGACTTTC. The chain combines TRBV9 with TRBJ2-6, with 8 bases lining up with TRBD1. The CDR3 totals 18 residues. Germline V gives CDR1 SGDLS, CDR2 YYNGEE. The trim removed 3 bases at V and 0 bases at J, leaving 8 bases unmatched. Full variable domain (remainder filled in from reference TRBV9 and TRBJ2-6): DSGVTQTPKHLITATGQRVTLRCSPRSGDLSVYWYQQSLDQGLQFLIQYYNGEERAKGNILERFSAQQFPDLHSELNLSSLELGDSALYFCASSGLGQGISGANVLTFGAGSRLTVL.

The table lists this clone with a few counts. The CDR3 reads CASSGTSYEQYF. CDR3 coding DNA: TGTGCCAGCAGCGGGACTAGCTACGAGCAGTACTTC. V and J are TRBV14 and TRBJ2-7; 8 bases fit TRBD2. V shed 5 bases, J shed 3 bases, and the junction held 0 bases outside the gene matches. The CDR3 loop spans 12 amino acids. The germline CDR1 and CDR2 sequences are SGHDN and FVKESK.

The chain uses TRBV9 and TRBJ2-1; D gene unclear. Germline V gene data show CDR1 as SGDLS and CDR2 as YYNGEE. CDR3 length equals 15 residues. The germline V and J ends were trimmed by 4 bases and 2 bases, with 13 bases remaining between them. CDR3 DNA sequence: TGTGCCAGCAGCCCCACGAAAGATCCCTACAATGAGCAGTTCTTC. Protein: CASSPTKDPYNEQFF.